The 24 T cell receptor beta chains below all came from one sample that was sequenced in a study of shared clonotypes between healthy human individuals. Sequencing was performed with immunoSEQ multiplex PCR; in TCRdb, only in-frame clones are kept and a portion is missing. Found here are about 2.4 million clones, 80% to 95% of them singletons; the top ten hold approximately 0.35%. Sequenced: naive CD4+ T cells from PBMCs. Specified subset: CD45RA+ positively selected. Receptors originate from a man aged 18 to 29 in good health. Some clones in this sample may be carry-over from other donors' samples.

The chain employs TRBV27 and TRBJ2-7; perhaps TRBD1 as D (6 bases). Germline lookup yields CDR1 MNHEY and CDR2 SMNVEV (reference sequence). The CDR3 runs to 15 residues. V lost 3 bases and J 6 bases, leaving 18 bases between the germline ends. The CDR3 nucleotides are TGTGCCAGCAGTTTCAGGGGACCCCAGGCATCCGAGCAGTACTTC. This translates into CASSFRGPQASEQYF.

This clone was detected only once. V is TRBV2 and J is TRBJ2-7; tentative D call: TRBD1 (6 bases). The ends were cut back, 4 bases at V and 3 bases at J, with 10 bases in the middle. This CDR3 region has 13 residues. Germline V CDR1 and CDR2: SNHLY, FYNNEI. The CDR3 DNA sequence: TGTGCCAGCAGTGGGACAGCCCGCTACGAGCAGTACTTC. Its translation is CASSGTARYEQYF.

For the CDR3, the DNA is TGTGCCAGTAGTCCGACAGGGGGTGAAGGCGAGTGGAACGGCTACACCTTC. Translated, it gives CASSPTGGEGEWNGYTF. The chain links TRBV19 to TRBJ1-2; TRBD1 matches 9 bases. There are 17 residues in the CDR3. J gave up 8 bases and V 5 bases, and 18 bases lay outside the gene matches. CDR1 is LNHDA and CDR2 is SQIVND in the germline V gene (reference sequence).

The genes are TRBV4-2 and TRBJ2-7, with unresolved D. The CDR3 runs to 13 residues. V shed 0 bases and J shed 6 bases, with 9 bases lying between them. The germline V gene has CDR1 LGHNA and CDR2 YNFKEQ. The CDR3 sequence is CASSQEGLGEQYF. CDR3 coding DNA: TGTGCCAGCAGCCAAGAAGGCTTGGGCGAGCAGTACTTC.

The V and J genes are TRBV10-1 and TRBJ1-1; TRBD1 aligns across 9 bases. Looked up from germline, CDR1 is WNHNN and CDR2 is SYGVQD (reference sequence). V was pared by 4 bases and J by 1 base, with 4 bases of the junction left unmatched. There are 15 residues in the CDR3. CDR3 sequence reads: CASSVRTGENTEAFF. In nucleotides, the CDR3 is TGCGCCAGCAGTGTCCGGACAGGGGAGAACACTGAAGCTTTCTTT.

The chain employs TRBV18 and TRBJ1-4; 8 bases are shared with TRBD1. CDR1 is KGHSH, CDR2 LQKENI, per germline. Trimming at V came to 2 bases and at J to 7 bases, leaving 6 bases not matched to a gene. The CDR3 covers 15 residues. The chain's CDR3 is CASSPLTGESEKLFF. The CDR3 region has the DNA TGTGCCAGCTCACCATTGACAGGGGAGAGTGAAAAACTGTTTTTT.

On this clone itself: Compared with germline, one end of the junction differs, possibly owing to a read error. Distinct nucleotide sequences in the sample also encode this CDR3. The CDR3 is CASSLNRAVNTEAFF. As DNA, the CDR3 is TGTGCCAGCAGCTTAAACAGAGCAGTGAACACTGAGGCTTTCTTT. V and J are TRBV7-3 and TRBJ1-1; D not certain. Per germline, CDR1 SGHTA and CDR2 FQGTGA. This CDR3 has 15 residues. Combining the CDR3 with reference TRBV7-3 and TRBJ1-1 gives the whole variable domain GAGVSQTPSNKVTEKGKYVELRCDPISGHTALYWYRQSLGQGPEFLIYFQGTGAADDSGLPNDRFFAVRPEGSVSTLKIQRTERGDSAVYLCASSLNRAVNTEAFFGQGTRLTVV.

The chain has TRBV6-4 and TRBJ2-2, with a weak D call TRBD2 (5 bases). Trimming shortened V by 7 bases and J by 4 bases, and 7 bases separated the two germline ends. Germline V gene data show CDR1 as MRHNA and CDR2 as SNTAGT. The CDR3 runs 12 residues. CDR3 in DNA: TGTGCCAGCACTAGCAGCACCGGGGAGCTGTTTTTT. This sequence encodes CASTSSTGELFF.

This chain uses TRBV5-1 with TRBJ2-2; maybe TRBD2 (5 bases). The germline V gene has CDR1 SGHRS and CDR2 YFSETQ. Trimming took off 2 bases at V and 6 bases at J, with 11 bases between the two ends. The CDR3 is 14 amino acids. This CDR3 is CASSFREIPGELFF. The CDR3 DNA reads TGCGCCAGCAGCTTTAGGGAGATTCCCGGGGAGCTGTTTTTT.

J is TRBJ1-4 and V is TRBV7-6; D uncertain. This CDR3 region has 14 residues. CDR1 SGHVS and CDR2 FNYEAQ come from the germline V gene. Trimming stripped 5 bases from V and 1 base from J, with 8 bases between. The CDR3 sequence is CASSAQQTNEKLFF. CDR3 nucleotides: TGTGCCAGCAGCGCCCAACAAACTAATGAAAAACTGTTTTTT.

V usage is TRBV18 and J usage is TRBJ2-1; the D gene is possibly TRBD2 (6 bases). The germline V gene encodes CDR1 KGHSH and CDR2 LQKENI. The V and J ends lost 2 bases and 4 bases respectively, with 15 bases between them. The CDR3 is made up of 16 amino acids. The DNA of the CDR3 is TGTGCCAGCTCACCAGAAGTCGGGAGAGGATACAATGAGCAGTTCTTC. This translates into CASSPEVGRGYNEQFF.

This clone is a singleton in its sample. CDR3 in amino acids: CATSRDPSGADTQYF. In nucleotides, the CDR3 is TGTGCCACCAGCAGAGACCCTTCCGGGGCGGATACGCAGTATTTT. V is TRBV15 and J is TRBJ2-3; D possibly matches TRBD1 or TRBD2 (5 bases each). In germline, CDR1 is LNHNV, CDR2 YYDKDF (reference sequence). The CDR3 consists of 15 residues. Trimming left V 0 bases short and J 6 bases short, with 13 bases between. The whole variable domain, filled in from reference TRBV15 and TRBJ2-3, reads DAMVIQNPRYQVTQFGKPVTLSCSQTLNHNVMYWYQQKSSQAPKLLFHYYDKDFNNEADTPDNFQSRRPNTSFCFLDIRSPGLGDTAMYLCATSRDPSGADTQYFGPGTRLTVL.

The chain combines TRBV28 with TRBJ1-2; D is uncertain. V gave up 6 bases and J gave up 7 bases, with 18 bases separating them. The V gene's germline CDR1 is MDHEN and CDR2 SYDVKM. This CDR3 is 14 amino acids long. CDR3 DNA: TGTGCCAGCAGCCCCAACCCCACAAGGGTTGGCTACACCTTC. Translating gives CASSPNPTRVGYTF.

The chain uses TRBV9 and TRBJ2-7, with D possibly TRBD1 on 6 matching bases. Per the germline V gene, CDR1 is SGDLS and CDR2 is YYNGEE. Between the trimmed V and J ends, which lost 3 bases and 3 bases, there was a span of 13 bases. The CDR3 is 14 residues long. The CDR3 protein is CASSARQDYYEQYF. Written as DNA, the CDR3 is TGTGCCAGCAGCGCCCGACAGGATTACTACGAGCAGTACTTC.

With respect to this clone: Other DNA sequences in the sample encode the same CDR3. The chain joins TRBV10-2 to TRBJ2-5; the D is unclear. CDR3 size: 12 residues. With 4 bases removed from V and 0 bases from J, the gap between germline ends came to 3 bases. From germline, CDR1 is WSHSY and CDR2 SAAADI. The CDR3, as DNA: TGCGCCAGCAGTGGGAACCAAGAGACCCAGTACTTC. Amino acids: CASSGNQETQYF.

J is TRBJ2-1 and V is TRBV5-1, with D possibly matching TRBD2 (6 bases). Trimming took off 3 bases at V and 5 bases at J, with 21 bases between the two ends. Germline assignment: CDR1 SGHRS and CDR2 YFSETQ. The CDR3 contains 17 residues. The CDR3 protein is CASSSSSTRLGDNEQFF. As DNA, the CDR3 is TGCGCCAGCAGCTCCTCATCCACTCGACTAGGCGACAATGAGCAGTTCTTC.

Here the CDR3 DNA reads TGTGCCAGTAGTCTGAGATACGGGGGCAATCAGCCCCAGCATTTT. It specifies CASSLRYGGNQPQHF. The chain couples TRBV19 to TRBJ1-5; D unclear. The V and J ends lost 5 bases and 2 bases respectively, with 13 bases between them. This CDR3 spans 15 amino acids. Germline V gene lookup returns CDR1 LNHDA and CDR2 SQIVND (reference sequence).

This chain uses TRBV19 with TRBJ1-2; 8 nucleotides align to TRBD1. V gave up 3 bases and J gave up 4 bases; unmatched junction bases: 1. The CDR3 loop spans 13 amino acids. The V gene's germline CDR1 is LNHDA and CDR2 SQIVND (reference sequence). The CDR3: CASSMDRAYGYTF. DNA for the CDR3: TGTGCCAGTAGTATGGACAGGGCCTATGGCTACACCTTC.

The CDR3 here is CASSPGTDYQPQHF. CDR3 in DNA: TGTGCCAGCAGCCCTGGGACAGACTATCAGCCCCAGCATTTT. The genes are TRBV5-4 and TRBJ1-5; TRBD1 matches at 7 bases. Trimming at V came to 4 bases and at J to 5 bases, leaving 6 bases not matched to a gene. Germline CDR1 reads SGHNT; CDR2 reads YYREEE (reference sequence). This CDR3 region has 14 residues.

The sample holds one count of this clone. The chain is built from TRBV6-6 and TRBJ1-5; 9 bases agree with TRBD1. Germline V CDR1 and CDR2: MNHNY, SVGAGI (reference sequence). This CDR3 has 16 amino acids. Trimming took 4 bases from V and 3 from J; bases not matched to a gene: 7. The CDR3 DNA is TGTGCCAGCAGTTCGATGACAGGGGGTTTCAATCAGCCCCAGCATTTT. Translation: CASSSMTGGFNQPQHF.

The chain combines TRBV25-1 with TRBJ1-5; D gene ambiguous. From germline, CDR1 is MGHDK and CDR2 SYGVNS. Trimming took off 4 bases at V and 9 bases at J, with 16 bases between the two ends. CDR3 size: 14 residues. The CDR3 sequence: CASSGQGALGPQHF. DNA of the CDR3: TGTGCCAGCAGTGGGCAAGGAGCCCTAGGGCCCCAGCATTTT.

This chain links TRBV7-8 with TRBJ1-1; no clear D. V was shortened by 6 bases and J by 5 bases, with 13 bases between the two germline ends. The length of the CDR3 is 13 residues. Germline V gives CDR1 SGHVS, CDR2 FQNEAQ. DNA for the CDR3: TGTGCCAGCAGTTCTCCGGGAGGTACTGAAGCTTTCTTT. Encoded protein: CASSSPGGTEAFF.

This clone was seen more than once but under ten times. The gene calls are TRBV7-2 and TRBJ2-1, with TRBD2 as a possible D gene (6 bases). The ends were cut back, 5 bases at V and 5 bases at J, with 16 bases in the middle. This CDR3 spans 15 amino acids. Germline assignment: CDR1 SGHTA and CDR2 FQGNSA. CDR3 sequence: CASSLQGGTNNEQFF. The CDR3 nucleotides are TGTGCCAGCAGCCTCCAGGGCGGGACGAACAATGAGCAGTTCTTC.

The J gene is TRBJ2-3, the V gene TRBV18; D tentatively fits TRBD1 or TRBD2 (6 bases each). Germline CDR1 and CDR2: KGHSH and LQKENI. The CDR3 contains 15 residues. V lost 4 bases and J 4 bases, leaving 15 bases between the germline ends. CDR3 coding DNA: TGTGCCAGCTCACTAGATCGGGGGCACGCAGATACGCAGTATTTT. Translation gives CASSLDRGHADTQYF.